This TCR beta chain comes out of a study of graft-versus-host responses after intestinal transplantation. Study context: Recipients uniformly received anti-thymocyte globulin induction, followed by tacrolimus and steroids for roughly 3 years.

The V end lost 3 bases, the J end lost 3 bases, and 9 bases lay between the germline ends. CDR3 length: 14 residues. The V gene's germline CDR1 is SGHVS and CDR2 FNYEAQ. Only in-frame clones appear in the TCRdb table, and some are missing; sequencing was by immunoSEQ multiplex PCR. The sample has 35,000 to 50,000 clones, roughly 95% seen once. General study findings and limits: GvH clones surfaced in recipient marrow, some emerging earlier in ileum or blood.

This clone was seen once. Its specificity is unknown. The source of this sequence is a human patient who received an intestinal transplant, so some T cells may come from the graft donor. V is TRBV7-6 and J is TRBJ2-1; tentatively, D is TRBD1 or TRBD2 (5 bases each). The sample here was PBMCs, taken roughly 51 weeks after intestinal transplant. The CDR3 here is CASSLGDGYNEQFF. The DNA for the CDR3 is TGTGCCAGCAGCTTGGGGGATGGCTACAATGAGCAGTTCTTC.